These 7 T cell receptor beta chains came from one sample sequenced in a study of cytomegalovirus exposure and HLA in healthy donors. Researchers ran the PCR with 60 Vbeta and 13 Jbeta primers. The table came from immunoSEQ multiplex PCR; TCRdb's copy has only in-frame clones and leaves some out. The sample records roughly 100,000 clones, roughly 70% being singletons. Sequenced material: PBMCs. The receptors here all came from a male donor in good health and CMV-seropositive.

The V call is TRBV6-1, the J call TRBJ1-5; D is possibly TRBD1 (5 bases). The V and J ends lost 7 bases and 0 bases respectively, with 13 bases between them. The length of the CDR3 is 15 residues. Germline lookup yields CDR1 MNHNS and CDR2 SASEGT. The CDR3 sequence is CASIDRSYSNQPQHF. CDR3 DNA: TGTGCCAGCATTGACAGAAGTTATAGCAATCAGCCCCAGCATTTT.

This rearrangement joins TRBV23-1 to TRBJ1-5, with TRBD1 matching over 8 bases. TRBV23-1 is designated an ORF whose function remains uncertain. V shed 6 bases, J shed 2 bases, and the junction held 15 bases outside the gene matches. This CDR3 comprises 18 residues. CDR3 residues: CASSGGGRGLDCNQPQHF. CDR3 nucleotide sequence: TGCGCCAGCAGCGGGGGCGGCAGGGGGCTTGATTGCAATCAGCCCCAGCATTTT.

The J gene is TRBJ1-1, the V gene TRBV6-1; TRBD1 aligns across 10 bases. The trim removed 3 bases at V and 0 bases at J, leaving 7 bases unmatched. Germline CDR1 is MNHNS and CDR2 is SASEGT. The CDR3 is made up of 17 amino acids. The CDR3 region is CASSEGQGSRVNTEAFF. CDR3 DNA: TGTGCCAGCAGTGAGGGACAGGGGTCCCGCGTGAACACTGAAGCTTTCTTT.

The rearrangement links TRBV25-1 to TRBJ2-7; possibly TRBD1 for D (6 bases). With 1 base removed from V and 2 bases from J, the gap between germline ends came to 18 bases. Germline CDR1 is MGHDK and CDR2 is SYGVNS. This CDR3 has 17 amino acids. In nucleotides, the CDR3 is TGTGCCAGCAGTGAATTTGGACAGCGCGACTCCCCCTACGAGCAGTACTTC. Translating gives CASSEFGQRDSPYEQYF.

The chain carries TRBV6-5 and TRBJ2-1; D remains unclear. This CDR3 comprises 11 residues. V lost 2 bases to trimming and J lost 10 bases, with 6 bases between them. Germline V gene sequence: CDR1 MNHEY, CDR2 SVGAGI. CDR3 bases: TGTGCCAGCAGTTACGGGCAGGAGCAGTTCTTC. Encoded protein: CASSYGQEQFF.

This clone has a single count. The chain recombines TRBV5-6 with TRBJ1-1, with 8 bases identical to TRBD1. Germline V gives CDR1 SGHDT, CDR2 YYEEEE. Unmatched junction bases numbered 14, after V lost 1 base and J lost 9 bases. This CDR3 has 16 amino acids. The DNA of the CDR3 is TGTGCCAGCAGCTTGTACGGTACGAGTGGACAGGGTAAAGCTTTCTTT. Its protein is CASSLYGTSGQGKAFF.

The chain combines TRBV28 with TRBJ2-3, with TRBD2 matching 15 bases. This CDR3 is 17 amino acids long. Germline V gene lookup returns CDR1 MDHEN and CDR2 SYDVKM. Germline trimming cut 4 bases from V and 6 bases from J; bases unmatched to any gene: 8. The CDR3 is CASSSTAGTSGRDTQYF. The DNA for the CDR3 is TGTGCCAGCAGTTCAACAGCCGGGACTAGCGGGAGGGATACGCAGTATTTT.